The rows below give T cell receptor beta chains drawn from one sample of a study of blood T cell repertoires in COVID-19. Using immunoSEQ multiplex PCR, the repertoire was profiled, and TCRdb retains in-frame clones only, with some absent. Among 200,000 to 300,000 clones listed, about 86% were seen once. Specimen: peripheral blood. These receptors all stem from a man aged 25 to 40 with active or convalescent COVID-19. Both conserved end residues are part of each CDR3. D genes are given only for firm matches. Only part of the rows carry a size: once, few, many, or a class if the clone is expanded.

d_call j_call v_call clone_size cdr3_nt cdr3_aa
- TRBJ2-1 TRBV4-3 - TGCGCCAGCAGCCAACGAACCGGGACTCTCAGCGAGGAGCAGTTCTTC CASSQRTGTLSEEQFF
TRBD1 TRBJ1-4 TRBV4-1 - TGCGCCAGCGGTACGTCCCCGGCAGGGGGCCGGGAAAAACTGTTTTTT CASGTSPAGGREKLFF
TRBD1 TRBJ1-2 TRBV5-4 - TGTGCCAGCAGCTCGGACAGGCCCTATGGCTACACCTTC CASSSDRPYGYTF
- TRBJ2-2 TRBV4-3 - TGCGCCAGCAGCCAAGATAAAGGGGCGCGCACCGGGGAGCTGTTTTTT CASSQDKGARTGELFF
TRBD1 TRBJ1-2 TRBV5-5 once TGTGCCAGCAGCTCCAGGGACAGGGAGTCTAACTATGGCTACACCTTC CASSSRDRESNYGYTF
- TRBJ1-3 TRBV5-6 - TGTGCCAGCAGCTCGACCCGGGTCTCTGGAAACACCATATATTTT CASSSTRVSGNTIYF
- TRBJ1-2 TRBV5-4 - TGTGCCAGCATTCGGGCGGGAGCTTCTAACTATGGCTACACCTTC CASIRAGASNYGYTF
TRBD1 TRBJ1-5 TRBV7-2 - TGTGCCAGCAGCTTAGTACTTTCCGGGACAGGGGGCAATCAGCCCCAGCATTTT CASSLVLSGTGGNQPQHF
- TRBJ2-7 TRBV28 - TGTGCCAGCAGTTTTTTGGCCACTAACTACGAGCAGTACTTC CASSFLATNYEQYF
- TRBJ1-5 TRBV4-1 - TGCGCCAGCAGCACCGACAGAAACTACCGCAATCAGCCCCAGCATTTT CASSTDRNYRNQPQHF
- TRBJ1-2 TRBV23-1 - TGCGCCAGCAGTCAATCTAACGGGTATGGCTACACCTTC CASSQSNGYGYTF
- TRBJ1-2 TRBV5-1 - TGCGCCAGCAGCTTAGACAGTTCAGGGGCCCATGGCTACACCTTC CASSLDSSGAHGYTF
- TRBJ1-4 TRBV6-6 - TGTGCCAGCAGTTACTTGGAGGGGCGCTTGGATGAAAAACTGTTTTTT CASSYLEGRLDEKLFF
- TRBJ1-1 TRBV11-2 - TGTGCCAGCAGCACTACCCGAGGGTCGCGCGGGGGGAACACTGAAGCTTTCTTT CASSTTRGSRGGNTEAFF
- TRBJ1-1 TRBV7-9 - TGTGCCAGCAGCCCTTCGGGACTCCGTAATGAAGCTTTCTTT CASSPSGLRNEAFF
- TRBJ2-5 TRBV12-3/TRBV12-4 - TGTGCCAGCAACCAAGGACAGAAAGAGACCCAGTACTTC CASNQGQKETQYF
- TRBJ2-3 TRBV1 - TGCACCAGCAGCCAAGACCCTAGCGGGGGGGAGAGAACGCAGTATTTT CTSSQDPSGGERTQYF
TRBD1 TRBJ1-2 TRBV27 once TGTGCCAGCAGTCAACAGGGGTATGGCTACACCTTC CASSQQGYGYTF
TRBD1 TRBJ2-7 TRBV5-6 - TGTGCCAGCAGCGCAACACCCGACAGGGTCCCCTACGAGCAGTACTTC CASSATPDRVPYEQYF
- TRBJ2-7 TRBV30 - TGTGCCTGGAGTCACGAAACAGGGTTCCACGAGCAGTACTTC CAWSHETGFHEQYF
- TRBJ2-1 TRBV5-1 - TGCGCCAGCAGCTTGTACGGGGGAACGGACAATGAGCAGTTCTTC CASSLYGGTDNEQFF
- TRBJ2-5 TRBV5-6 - TGTGCCAGCAGCTTACAGGGAGCACGGGAGACCCAGTACTTC CASSLQGARETQYF
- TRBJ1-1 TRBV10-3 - TGTGCCATCAGTGAGAGGGGGGGGCGGACTGAAGCTTTCTTT CAISERGGRTEAFF
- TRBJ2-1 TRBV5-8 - TGTGCCAGCAGCTTGGCCGAGAGCTCCTACAATGAGCAGTTCTTC CASSLAESSYNEQFF
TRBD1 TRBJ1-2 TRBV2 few TGTGCCAGCAGTGCCGGACAGGGGGCTCGGGGCTACACCTTC CASSAGQGARGYTF
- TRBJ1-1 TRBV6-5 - TGTGCCAGCAGTTACCTGGGTCGGGCTGAAGCTTTCTTT CASSYLGRAEAFF
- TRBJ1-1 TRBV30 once TGTGCCTGGAGAGGCGGGGGGGTGAACACTGAAGCTTTCTTT CAWRGGGVNTEAFF
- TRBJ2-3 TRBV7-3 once TGTGCCAGCAGCTTACACTTAACAGGGAGCGGCACAGATACGCAGTATTTT CASSLHLTGSGTDTQYF
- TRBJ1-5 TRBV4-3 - TGCGCCAGCAGCCCAGACAGGACTCCTCAGCCCCAGCATTTT CASSPDRTPQPQHF
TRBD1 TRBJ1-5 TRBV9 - TGTGCCAGCAGCAGAGGGGGCTGGGGCAATCAGCCCCAGCATTTT CASSRGGWGNQPQHF
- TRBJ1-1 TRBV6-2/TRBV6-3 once TGTGCCAGCAGTTACCTCGGCAGGGTCCCTGAAGCTTTCTTT CASSYLGRVPEAFF
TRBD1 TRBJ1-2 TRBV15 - TGTGCCACCAGGGACAGGGGGGATCTAGGCTATGGCTACACCTTC CATRDRGDLGYGYTF
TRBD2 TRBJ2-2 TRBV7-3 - TGTGCCAGCAGCTTAAGTCGCGGGGGTAGCACCGGGGAGCTGTTTTTT CASSLSRGGSTGELFF
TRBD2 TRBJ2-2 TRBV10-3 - TGTGCCATCAGGGCTAGCGGGGGGGCCGGGGAGCTGTTTTTT CAIRASGGAGELFF
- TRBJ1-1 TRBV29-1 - TGCAGCGTTGAGGGCAGGAACATGAACACTGAAGCTTTCTTT CSVEGRNMNTEAFF
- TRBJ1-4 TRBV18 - TGTGCCAGCTCACCACGCCGGGAAAAACTGTTTTTT CASSPRREKLFF
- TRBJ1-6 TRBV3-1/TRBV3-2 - TGTGCCAGCAGCCCACAACCCGGGGACATTCATCCCCTCCACTTT CASSPQPGDIHPLHF
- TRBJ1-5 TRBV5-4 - TGTGCCAGCAGCACGGAGAATCAGCCCCAGCATTTT CASSTENQPQHF
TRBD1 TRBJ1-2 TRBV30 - TGTGCCTGGGGGACAGCCTATGGCTACACCTTC CAWGTAYGYTF
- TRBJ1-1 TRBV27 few TGTGCCAGCAGTTTGAGGGAGAACACTGAAGCTTTCTTT CASSLRENTEAFF
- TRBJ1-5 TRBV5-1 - TGCGCCAGCAGCTTGGCGGGGGACAATCAGCCCCAGCATTTT CASSLAGDNQPQHF
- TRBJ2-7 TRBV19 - TGTGCCAGTAGTAAGTGGCAGGATTCCTACGAGCAGTACTTC CASSKWQDSYEQYF
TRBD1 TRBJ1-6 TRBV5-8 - TGTGCCAGCAGCTTAACAGGGGTAGTGGATTCACCCCTCCACTTT CASSLTGVVDSPLHF
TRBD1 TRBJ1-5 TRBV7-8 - TGTGCCAGCAGCTTCTGGACAGGGAGGGTTAATCAGCCCCAGCATTTT CASSFWTGRVNQPQHF
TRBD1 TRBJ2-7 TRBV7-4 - TGTGCCAGCCCGGGACAGGGACATCGCGAGCAGTACTTC CASPGQGHREQYF
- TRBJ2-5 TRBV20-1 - TGCAGTGCTACGGGGCAAGAGACCCAGTACTTC CSATGQETQYF
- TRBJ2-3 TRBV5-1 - TGCGCCAGCAGACCTATCGGGACAGATACGCAGTATTTT CASRPIGTDTQYF
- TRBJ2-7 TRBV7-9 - TGTGCCAGCAGCTTAGGAGGACTCGGAGGATCGGACGAGCAGTACTTC CASSLGGLGGSDEQYF
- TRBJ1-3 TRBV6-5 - TGTGCCAGCAGCAACTCCCCCGGAAACACCATATATTTT CASSNSPGNTIYF
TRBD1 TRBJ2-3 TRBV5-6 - TGTGCCAGCAGCTCACTCGCGGGTCGACAGGGATCAGATACGCAGTATTTT CASSSLAGRQGSDTQYF
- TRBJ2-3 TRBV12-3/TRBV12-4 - TGTGCCACCAGATATACAGATACGCAGTATTTT CATRYTDTQYF
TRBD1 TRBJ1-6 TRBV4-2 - TGTGCCAGCAGCCAAAAAGGACAGGGCGATTTTCCCCTCCACTTT CASSQKGQGDFPLHF
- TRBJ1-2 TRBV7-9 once TGTGCCAGCAGCTCCACAGGGAGTAATGGCTACACCTTC CASSSTGSNGYTF